What follows are 12 T cell receptor beta chains derived from one specimen sequenced in a study of prognosis after radiotherapy for stage I lung cancer. Genomic DNA served as the source from which two-round multiplex PCR generated TCR beta CDR3 amplicons. Primers (each specific to one TRBV or TRBJ gene) were used in first-round PCR. Via MiXCR, TCRdb re-called the multiplex PCR reads, giving one row per CDR3 protein. The table records roughly 30,000 distinct CDR3 sequences, 40% to 55% of them present only once. The specimen comprised PBMCs, sampled before or after stereotactic body radiation therapy (not recorded which). Receptors were obtained from a donor of 50 years or more with non-small cell lung cancer.

This clonotype was picked up many times. The gene calls are TRBV20-1 and TRBJ2-5, with 8 bases fitting TRBD1. Germline V gene lookup returns CDR1 DFQATT and CDR2 SNEGSKA (reference sequence). J gave up 5 bases and V 5 bases, and 1 base lay outside the gene matches. The CDR3 length is 11 residues. This CDR3 is CSAYRGETQYF. CDR3 coding DNA: TGCAGTGCTTACAGGGGGGAGACCCAGTACTTC.

This clonotype appeared many times. The gene calls are TRBV6-1 and TRBJ1-2; perhaps TRBD1 as D (6 bases). This CDR3 has 14 amino acids. The V end lost 7 bases, the J end lost 2 bases, and 14 bases lay between the germline ends. The germline CDR1 and CDR2 sequences are MNHNS and SASEGT. The CDR3 nucleotides are TGTGCCAGCACCCGACAGGCGGGAAACTATGGCTACACCTTC. Its protein product is CASTRQAGNYGYTF.

This clonotype was observed at least ten times. The chain uses TRBV28 and TRBJ2-3, with 9 nucleotides matching TRBD2. This CDR3 is built from 14 residues. J gave up 7 bases and V 3 bases, and 5 bases lay outside the gene matches. Germline-derived CDR1 and CDR2 are MDHEN and SYDVKM. In DNA form, the CDR3 reads TGTGCCAGCAGTTTTCTAGCGGGACCCAATACGCAGTATTTT. Translating it yields CASSFLAGPNTQYF.

As for this clonotype: This likely came from a read error, as a far larger clone is one base away. The chain has TRBV7-3 and TRBJ2-3; D ambiguous. This CDR3 region has 12 residues. Germline V gene data show CDR1 as SGHTA and CDR2 as FQGTGA. V was pared by 4 bases and J by 6 bases, with 8 bases between. CDR3 DNA sequence: TGTGCCAGCAGCTCATGGTGGGATACGCAGTATTTT. It codes for CASSSWWDTQYF.

Concerning this clonotype itself: The junction departs from the called germline gene at one end, perhaps through a read error. J is TRBJ2-1 and V is TRBV2; D is undetermined. The CDR3 runs to 14 residues. Germline CDR1 reads SNHLY; CDR2 reads FYNNEI. The CDR3 DNA follows: TGTGTCAGCAGATGGGATACATCCTACAATGAGCAGTTCTTC. Protein: CVSRWDTSYNEQFF.

This clonotype was counted between two and nine times. This clone may be a read error of a much larger clone one base away. The CDR3 DNA reads as TGTGCCAGCAGCCCCGGGACAGGCCAGGTAGCAGAGACCCAGTACTTC. It is translated as CASSPGTGQVAETQYF. The chain uses TRBV6-1 and TRBJ2-5; 8 bases line up with TRBD1. This CDR3 comprises 16 residues. The V gene's germline CDR1 is MNHNS and CDR2 SASEGT. The junction had 13 bases not matched to a gene; V was cut back by 6 bases and J by 4 bases.

Details on this clonotype: A single base is all that separates this from a far larger clone, so a read error is likely. This chain links TRBV6-9 with TRBJ2-5; D perhaps matches TRBD1 (6 bases). Looked up from germline, CDR1 is MNHGY and CDR2 is SVAAGI. V gave up 4 bases and J gave up 5 bases, with 14 bases separating them. The CDR3 covers 14 residues. CDR3 nucleotides: TGTGCCAGCAGTTTGGGGGCTTCGGCGGAGACCCAGTACTTC. This sequence encodes CASSLGASAETQYF.

On this clonotype itself: It is likely a read error: a sequence one base away is far more abundant. This chain connects TRBV2 to TRBJ2-2; D might be TRBD2 (5 bases). Trimming cost V 7 bases and J 1 base, with 7 bases left between them. Germline V CDR1 and CDR2: SNHLY, FYNNEI. This CDR3 region has 13 residues. The CDR3, as DNA: TGTGCCAGCATGAGGGTGAACACCGGGGAGCTGTTTTTT. Translation: CASMRVNTGELFF.

This clonotype is labeled as medium-sized. This chain links TRBV6-1 with TRBJ1-1, with 11 bases lining up with TRBD1. The germline gives CDR1 MNHNS, CDR2 SASEGT. With V trimmed by 6 bases and J by 2 bases, 5 bases remained unmatched. The CDR3 has 15 residues. CDR3 amino acids: CASRRTGGPNTEAFF. CDR3 in DNA: TGTGCCAGCAGACGGACAGGGGGCCCAAACACTGAAGCTTTCTTT.

The rearrangement links TRBV2 to TRBJ2-7; no firm D call. V was trimmed by 4 bases and J by 1 base, leaving 5 bases between them. The length of the CDR3 is 12 residues. The germline V gene has CDR1 SNHLY and CDR2 FYNNEI. The chain's CDR3 is CASSVGSYEQYF. The CDR3 DNA reads TGTGCCAGCAGTGTGGGGTCCTACGAGCAGTACTTC.

The gene calls are TRBV12-3 or TRBV12-4 and TRBJ2-1; a weak D match, TRBD2 (5 bases). V was shortened by 10 bases and J by 5 bases, with 18 bases between the two germline ends. The CDR3 totals 14 residues. CDR3 DNA sequence: TGTGCCACCACTAGAAGGAGTAGGAACAATGAGCAGTTCTTC. Translated, it gives CATTRRSRNNEQFF.

This clonotype was counted many times. This chain connects TRBV20-1 to TRBJ2-3; maybe TRBD1 (6 bases). V dropped 6 bases and J dropped 2 bases, with 12 bases sitting between them. The germline V gene has CDR1 DFQATT and CDR2 SNEGSKA (reference sequence). The CDR3 length is 13 residues. The CDR3 region has the DNA TGCAGTGCAAAACAGGGTAACACAGATACGCAGTATTTT. It is translated as CSAKQGNTDTQYF.